Listed below are T cell receptor beta chains from one sample, sequenced in a study of T-cell memory formation after mild COVID-19. TCRdb reanalysed the 5' RACE reads using MiXCR and keeps one entry per CDR3 protein. The table includes roughly 550,000 distinct CDR3 sequences, around 21% detected once. Material: PBMCs or a T cell subset sorted from them (not recorded which). The source is an adult woman who had mild COVID-19 (a few samples of this study predate the infection). Cell type and time point are not known. Each CDR3 is given with its conserved first and last residue. A D gene is named only where the DNA matches it firmly. Clone size is stated in some rows and not others, as once, few, many or a class when expanded.

length,J,D,V,size,CDR3,DNA
16,TRBJ2-1,TRBD2,TRBV3-1,few,CASSHFSGSTYNEQFF,TGTGCCAGCAGCCATTTTAGCGGGTCAACCTACAATGAGCAGTTCTTC
13,TRBJ1-1,NA,TRBV7-9,NA,CASSLGDFTEAFF,TGTGCCAGCAGCTTAGGGGACTTCACCGAAGCTTTCTTT
15,TRBJ1-5,NA,TRBV20-1,NA,CSALEGGGSNQPQHF,TGCAGTGCCCTAGAGGGCGGCGGAAGCAATCAGCCCCAGCATTTT
14,TRBJ2-7,TRBD1,TRBV7-8,NA,CASSFGTGGHEQYF,TGTGCCAGCAGCTTTGGGACAGGGGGGCACGAGCAGTACTTC
15,TRBJ1-4,TRBD1,TRBV7-2,NA,CASSLRQGANEKLFF,TGTGCCAGCAGCCTCCGACAGGGTGCTAATGAAAAACTGTTTTTT
12,TRBJ2-7,NA,TRBV12-3/TRBV12-4,NA,CASRPSWDEQYF,TGTGCCAGCCGGCCGTCGTGGGACGAGCAGTACTTC
12,TRBJ1-1,NA,TRBV10-2,few,CASRWVNTEAFF,TGCGCCAGCAGGTGGGTGAACACTGAAGCTTTCTTT
17,TRBJ2-3,TRBD2,TRBV24-1,few,CATSDRTSGNPTDTQYF,TGTGCCACCAGTGATCGGACTAGCGGGAACCCTACAGATACGCAGTATTTT
15,TRBJ1-1,TRBD1,TRBV5-1,few,CASSLGTGFSTEAFF,TGCGCCAGCAGCTTGGGGACAGGGTTCAGCACTGAAGCTTTCTTT
14,TRBJ2-5,NA,TRBV7-3,NA,CASSLSGLQETQYF,TGTGCCAGCAGCTTATCTGGACTGCAAGAGACCCAGTACTTC
11,TRBJ2-1,NA,TRBV20-1,few,CSASIRAEQFF,TGCAGTGCTAGTATCCGGGCCGAGCAGTTCTTC
13,TRBJ1-1,NA,TRBV7-9,few,CASSSIGGTEAFF,TGTGCCAGCAGCTCCATAGGGGGCACTGAAGCTTTCTTT
15,TRBJ2-2,TRBD1,TRBV11-2,few,CASSSRTGGTGELFF,TGTGCCAGCAGCTCGCGGACAGGGGGGACCGGGGAGCTGTTTTTT
14,TRBJ1-6,NA,TRBV7-2,NA,CASSFTGSYSPLHF,TGTGCCAGCAGCTTTACCGGGTCCTATTCACCCCTCCACTTT
13,TRBJ2-2,NA,TRBV29-1,few,CSVLQGNTGELFF,TGCAGCGTTTTACAGGGGAACACCGGGGAGCTGTTTTTT
16,TRBJ1-1,TRBD1,TRBV4-3,few,CASSQDKWDRGTEAFF,TGCGCCAGCAGCCAAGACAAATGGGACAGGGGCACTGAAGCTTTCTTT
13,TRBJ2-7,TRBD1,TRBV29-1,NA,CSVRQGGSYEQYF,TGCAGCGTACGACAGGGTGGATCCTACGAGCAGTACTTC
12,TRBJ1-1,NA,TRBV12-3/TRBV12-4,few,CASSFGTGGAFF,TGTGCCAGCAGTTTCGGGACGGGCGGGGCTTTCTTT
14,TRBJ2-1,TRBD1,TRBV9,NA,CASSVWTGGNEQFF,TGTGCCAGCAGCGTTTGGACAGGGGGCAATGAGCAGTTCTTC
13,TRBJ2-7,NA,TRBV5-4,many,CASSLGLLTTQYF,TGTGCCAGCAGCTTGGGGCTCCTTACGACGCAGTACTTC
20,TRBJ2-3,TRBD2,TRBV7-2,few,CASSLYSLGTSGSRRDTQYF,TGTGCCAGCAGCTTATATTCCTTGGGGACTAGCGGTTCCAGACGAGATACGCAGTATTTT
12,TRBJ2-2,NA,TRBV12-3/TRBV12-4,NA,CASSFRSGELSF,TGTGCCAGCAGTTTTCGGTCCGGGGAGCTGTCTTTT
12,TRBJ2-7,TRBD1,TRBV29-1,few,CSVETGGYEQYF,TGCAGCGTTGAAACAGGGGGATACGAGCAGTACTTC
15,TRBJ2-7,TRBD2,TRBV5-4,NA,CASSGSTSVPYEQYF,TGTGCCAGCAGCGGATCCACTAGCGTTCCCTACGAGCAGTACTTC
16,TRBJ2-6,TRBD1,TRBV7-9,NA,CASSSDRGSGANVLTF,TGTGCCAGCAGCTCGGACAGGGGCTCTGGGGCCAACGTCCTGACTTTC
16,TRBJ1-6,TRBD1,TRBV4-1,few,CASSQPRQGVDSPLHF,TGCGCCAGCAGCCAACCCCGACAGGGTGTGGATTCACCCCTCCACTTT
15,TRBJ2-1,TRBD1,TRBV13,NA,CASSDGYRGSNEQFF,TGTGCCAGCAGCGATGGGTACAGGGGTTCGAATGAGCAGTTCTTC
12,TRBJ1-5,TRBD1,TRBV6-1,NA,CASSGYRGLQHF,TGTGCCAGCAGTGGTTACAGGGGGCTCCAGCATTTT
16,TRBJ2-1,TRBD2,TRBV10-3,few,CAIAGSDQRGNDEQFF,TGTGCCATCGCGGGCTCAGACCAGCGGGGAAACGATGAGCAGTTCTTC
12,TRBJ2-7,NA,TRBV2,few,CASSGGVYEQYF,TGTGCCAGCAGTGGGGGGGTCTACGAGCAGTACTTC
13,TRBJ1-2,NA,TRBV29-1,NA,CSVPGTSDYGYTF,TGCAGCGTTCCCGGGACGTCCGACTATGGCTACACCTTC
14,TRBJ2-3,NA,TRBV7-9,few,CASSLEATRDTQYF,TGTGCCAGCAGCTTAGAGGCGACCAGAGATACGCAGTATTTT
12,TRBJ2-7,NA,TRBV29-1,few,CSVGGPSYEQYF,TGCAGCGTTGGGGGACCTTCCTACGAGCAGTACTTC
13,TRBJ1-1,TRBD1,TRBV6-2/TRBV6-3,NA,CASHLSTGWLAFF,TGTGCCAGCCACCTATCGACAGGGTGGTTGGCTTTCTTT
14,TRBJ1-2,TRBD1,TRBV29-1,NA,CSVSVTGGVDGYTF,TGCAGCGTTTCCGTGACAGGGGGCGTCGATGGCTACACCTTC
12,TRBJ1-1,NA,TRBV7-9,NA,CASSSLRGLPFF,TGTGCCAGCAGCTCTCTGAGGGGCTTACCTTTCTTT
14,TRBJ1-5,NA,TRBV18,NA,CASSPANSNQPQHF,TGTGCCAGCTCGCCCGCGAACAGCAATCAGCCCCAGCATTTT
14,TRBJ2-2,NA,TRBV7-3,NA,CASSTRRDTGELFF,TGTGCCAGCAGCACCCGGAGAGACACCGGGGAGCTGTTTTTT
12,TRBJ1-5,NA,TRBV12-3/TRBV12-4,NA,CASKQGHQPQHF,TGTGCCAGCAAGCAAGGGCATCAGCCCCAGCATTTT